Each of the 18 T cell receptor beta chains below was sequenced from the same sample in a study of cytomegalovirus exposure and HLA in healthy donors. PCR involved 60 Vbeta and 13 Jbeta primers. Generated by immunoSEQ multiplex PCR, the TCRdb table keeps only in-frame clones and is missing some. The sample contains around 110,000 clones, around three quarters of which appear only once. The sample taken for sequencing was PBMCs. The receptors shown here come from a man aged 30 to 45 in good health and CMV-seronegative.

J is TRBJ2-7 and V is TRBV9; 9 nucleotides line up with TRBD1. After removal of 4 bases from V and 6 bases from J, the junction contained 8 bases not matched to a gene. Germline CDR1 SGDLS, CDR2 YYNGEE. CDR3 size: 14 residues. The CDR3 coding sequence is TGTGCCAGCAGCACCTGGGACAGGGTTGGCGAGCAGTACTTC. Translating it yields CASSTWDRVGEQYF.

The CDR3 protein is CASSHGLAGASSYEQYF. The CDR3 DNA reads TGCGCCAGCAGCCACGGACTAGCGGGGGCTTCATCCTACGAGCAGTACTTC. The chain links TRBV5-1 to TRBJ2-7, with 13 bases lining up with TRBD2. J was trimmed by 1 base and V by 4 bases; bases with no gene match: 8. The CDR3 runs to 17 residues. Germline CDR1 reads SGHRS; CDR2 reads YFSETQ.

The table lists this clone with a few counts. The V gene is TRBV7-2, the J gene TRBJ2-7; tentatively, D is TRBD2 (6 bases). V was clipped by 5 bases and J by 2 bases, with 13 bases between them. CDR1 SGHTA and CDR2 FQGNSA come from the germline V gene. This CDR3 is 14 amino acids long. The CDR3 region has the DNA TGTGCCAGCAGCCCGCGGGACGGAGCCTACGAGCAGTACTTC. It specifies CASSPRDGAYEQYF.

The sample holds a few counts of this clone. The V and J genes are TRBV5-4 and TRBJ1-2; D is perhaps TRBD1 (6 bases). Germline assignment: CDR1 SGHNT and CDR2 YYREEE (reference sequence). Deletions cut 5 bases from V and 1 base from J, with 9 bases between. The CDR3 totals 13 residues. Here the CDR3 DNA reads TGTGCCAGCAGGCAGGGGTTTAACTATGGCTACACCTTC. This translates into CASRQGFNYGYTF.

This clone occurred a few times. V gene TRBV7-2 combines with J gene TRBJ2-5, with 7 bases fitting TRBD2. Germline assignment: CDR1 SGHTA and CDR2 FQGNSA. The CDR3 sequence is 14 residues long. With V trimmed by 3 bases and J by 4 bases, 5 bases remained unmatched. In nucleotides, the CDR3 is TGTGCCAGCAGCTTTGGTTTAGCGGGAGAGACCCAGTACTTC. The encoded protein is CASSFGLAGETQYF.

In its sample, this clone was seen a few times. J is TRBJ1-1 and V is TRBV13; 7 bases match TRBD1. The junction had 2 bases not matched to a gene; V was cut back by 3 bases and J by 1 base. The CDR3 runs 14 residues. The germline V gene encodes CDR1 PRHDT and CDR2 FYEKMQ (reference sequence). The CDR3 loop is CASSLGQPNTEAFF. CDR3 DNA: TGTGCCAGCAGCTTGGGACAGCCGAACACTGAAGCTTTCTTT.

This clone was picked up a small number of times. This sequence joins TRBV7-6 and TRBJ2-7; D might be TRBD2 (5 bases). Trimming pared 4 bases from V and 5 bases from J, leaving 21 bases between. From germline, CDR1 is SGHVS and CDR2 FNYEAQ. This CDR3 has 16 residues. The CDR3 loop reads CASSSLAGNPVDEQYF. CDR3 nucleotides: TGTGCCAGCAGCTCCTTGGCCGGGAACCCCGTCGACGAGCAGTACTTC. Drawing the rest from reference TRBV7-6 and TRBJ2-7, the complete variable domain is GAGVSQSPRYKVTKRGQDVALRCDPISGHVSLYWYRQALGQGPEFLTYFNYEAQQDKSGLPNDRFSAERPEGSISTLTIQRTEQRDSAMYRCASSSLAGNPVDEQYFGPGTRLTVT.

The chain links TRBV5-1 to TRBJ2-5, with TRBD2 matching over 10 bases. The CDR3 is made up of 14 amino acids. The germline gives CDR1 SGHRS, CDR2 YFSETQ. The V gene end was trimmed by 4 bases and the J gene end by 1 base; junction bases not matched to a gene: 1. Written as DNA, the CDR3 is TGCGCCAGCAGCAGCGGGGGGGCCCAAGAGACCCAGTACTTC. Its protein is CASSSGGAQETQYF.

The chain has TRBV2 and TRBJ2-1; the match to TRBD2 covers 8 bases. Germline CDR1 reads SNHLY; CDR2 reads FYNNEI. V lost 6 bases and J lost 7; bases outside the gene matches: 11. The CDR3 extends over 15 amino acids. The chain's CDR3 is CASRGSRVAGNEQFF. CDR3 bases: TGTGCCAGCAGAGGGAGCCGAGTAGCGGGAAATGAGCAGTTCTTC.

The CDR3 reads CASREVPPTDTQYF. DNA for the CDR3: TGTGCCAGCAGGGAGGTACCCCCGACAGATACGCAGTATTTT. V gene TRBV6-6 combines with J gene TRBJ2-3; maybe TRBD2 (5 bases). Per germline, CDR1 MNHNY and CDR2 SVGAGI (reference sequence). There are 14 residues in the CDR3. The germline V and J ends were trimmed by 6 bases and 3 bases, with 13 bases remaining between them.

The CDR3 protein is CASSLTASGGQSSYEQYF. For the CDR3, the DNA is TGTGCCAGCAGTTTAACAGCTAGCGGGGGGCAAAGCTCCTACGAGCAGTACTTC. The chain employs TRBV27 and TRBJ2-7; 11 bases agree with TRBD2. The CDR3 runs 18 residues. Germline V gene data show CDR1 as MNHEY and CDR2 as SMNVEV (reference sequence). V lost 2 bases and J lost 0; bases outside the gene matches: 9.

The chain carries TRBV7-9 and TRBJ2-7; D not certain. There are 12 residues in the CDR3. V lost 1 base and J lost 6, with 7 bases in between. Germline values: CDR1 SEHNR, CDR2 FQNEAQ (reference sequence). The CDR3 here is CASSLGTPEQYF. The CDR3 DNA sequence: TGTGCCAGCAGCTTAGGAACTCCCGAGCAGTACTTC.

V gene TRBV5-4 combines with J gene TRBJ2-7, with 7 nucleotides matching TRBD1. The V segment lost 0 bases and the J segment 1 base; nucleotides outside the gene matches: 1. In germline, CDR1 is SGHNT, CDR2 YYREEE (reference sequence). The CDR3 runs to 14 residues. CDR3 sequence reads: CASSLGQGSYEQYF. CDR3 bases: TGTGCCAGCAGCTTGGGACAGGGATCCTACGAGCAGTACTTC.

The genes are TRBV6-1 and TRBJ2-2; no definite D call. The CDR3 is 13 residues long. Germline V gene sequence: CDR1 MNHNS, CDR2 SASEGT. Trimming took off 5 bases at V and 10 bases at J, with 14 bases between the two ends. The CDR3 sequence: CASSYSSVVELFF. The CDR3 nucleotides are TGTGCCAGCAGTTATTCTAGTGTTGTGGAGCTGTTTTTT.

This chain connects TRBV2 to TRBJ1-2; TRBD1 agrees at 8 bases. The CDR3 runs 13 residues. In germline, CDR1 is SNHLY, CDR2 FYNNEI. Unmatched junction bases numbered 9, after V lost 8 bases and J lost 7 bases. CDR3 nucleotides: TGTGCCAGCGCGAACAGGGGGGATGGTGGCTACACCTTC. Its protein product is CASANRGDGGYTF.

The gene calls are TRBV28 and TRBJ2-7; 9 bases are a match to TRBD1. This CDR3 comprises 16 residues. Germline-derived CDR1 and CDR2 are MDHEN and SYDVKM. Trimming took 3 bases from V and 4 from J; bases not matched to a gene: 10. The CDR3 coding sequence is TGTGCCAGCAGTTTCAAACCAGGACAGGGGTATTACGAGCAGTACTTC. The encoded protein is CASSFKPGQGYYEQYF.

V usage is TRBV30 and J usage is TRBJ2-2; D is uncertain. V lost 1 base, J lost 0 bases, and 9 bases lay in between. The CDR3 has 15 residues. Germline loops: CDR1 GTSNPN, CDR2 SVGIG (reference sequence). CDR3 nucleotides: TGTGCCTGGAGTGCAGGAATCGCGAACACCGGGGAGCTGTTTTTT. This gives the protein CAWSAGIANTGELFF.

The chain carries TRBV10-2 and TRBJ2-3; 11 bases are a match to TRBD2. From germline, CDR1 is WSHSY and CDR2 SAAADI. V lost 10 bases, J lost 6 bases, and 15 bases stayed unmatched. The CDR3 sequence is 16 residues long. As DNA, the CDR3 is TGCGCCACCTTGGTCCTTAGCGGGGGGGCGGTGGATACGCAGTATTTT. Encoded protein: CATLVLSGGAVDTQYF.